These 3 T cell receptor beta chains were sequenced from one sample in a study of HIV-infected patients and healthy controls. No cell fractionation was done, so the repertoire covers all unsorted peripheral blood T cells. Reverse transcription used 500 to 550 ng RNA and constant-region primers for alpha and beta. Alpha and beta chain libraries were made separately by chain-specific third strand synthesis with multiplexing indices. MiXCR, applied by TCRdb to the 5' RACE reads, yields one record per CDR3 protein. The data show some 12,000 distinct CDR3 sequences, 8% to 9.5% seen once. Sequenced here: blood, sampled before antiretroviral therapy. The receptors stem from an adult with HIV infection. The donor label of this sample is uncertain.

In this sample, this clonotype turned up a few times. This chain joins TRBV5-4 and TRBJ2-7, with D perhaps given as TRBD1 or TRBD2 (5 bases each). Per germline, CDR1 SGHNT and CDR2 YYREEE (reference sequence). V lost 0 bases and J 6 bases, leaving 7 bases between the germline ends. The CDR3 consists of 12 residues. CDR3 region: CASSLGGAEQYF. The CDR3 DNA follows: TGTGCCAGCAGCTTGGGAGGGGCCGAGCAGTACTTC.

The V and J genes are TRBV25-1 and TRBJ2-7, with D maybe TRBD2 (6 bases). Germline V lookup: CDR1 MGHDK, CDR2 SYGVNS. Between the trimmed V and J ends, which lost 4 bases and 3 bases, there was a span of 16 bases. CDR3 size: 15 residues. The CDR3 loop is CASSGGTWGVYEQYF. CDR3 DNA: TGTGCCAGCAGTGGCGGGACGTGGGGGGTCTACGAGCAGTACTTC.

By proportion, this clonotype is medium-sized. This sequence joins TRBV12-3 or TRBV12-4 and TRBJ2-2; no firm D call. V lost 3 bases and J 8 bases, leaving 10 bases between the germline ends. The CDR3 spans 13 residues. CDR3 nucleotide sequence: TGTGCCAGCAGTTTTGTCCTCCCTGGGGAGCTGTTTTTT. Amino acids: CASSFVLPGELFF.